Listed here are 24 T cell receptor beta chains from one sample, sequenced in a study of blood T cell repertoires in COVID-19. Clones were sequenced by immunoSEQ multiplex PCR, and TCRdb holds only the in-frame ones, with some missing. The sample has some 260,000 clones, approximately 79% seen once. The specimen was PBMCs or T cells enriched from blood (not recorded which). These receptors were collected from a man in his thirties or forties with acute COVID-19.

CDR3 nucleotides: TGTGCCATCAGTGAGCCGGGACAGGGAGCCTATGGCTACACCTTC. It translates to CAISEPGQGAYGYTF. The genes are TRBV10-3 and TRBJ1-2, with 9 bases lining up with TRBD1. The V segment lost 2 bases and the J segment 4 bases; nucleotides outside the gene matches: 5. The CDR3 is 15 amino acids. The germline V gene encodes CDR1 ENHRY and CDR2 SYGVKD.

The V gene is TRBV3-1 (or the pseudogene TRBV3-2), the J gene TRBJ2-2, with TRBD2 matching 12 bases. Germline V gives CDR1 LGHDT, CDR2 YNNKEL (reference sequence). V lost 4 bases, J lost 6 bases, and 3 bases stayed unmatched. The CDR3 consists of 15 residues. For the CDR3, the DNA is TGTGCCAGCAGCCCCTCTAGCGGGGGGGCCGGGGAGCTGTTTTTT. This encodes CASSPSSGGAGELFF.

J is TRBJ2-2 and V is TRBV2; TRBD1 matches 9 bases. V dropped 6 bases and J dropped 5; count of bases not matched to a gene: 7. The CDR3 is 15 amino acids. CDR1 is SNHLY and CDR2 is FYNNEI in the germline V gene. CDR3 in amino acids: CASRKQGQGTGELFF. DNA for the CDR3: TGTGCCAGCAGGAAACAGGGACAGGGTACCGGGGAGCTGTTTTTT.

This chain links TRBV27 with TRBJ1-2; D is ambiguous. From germline, CDR1 is MNHEY and CDR2 SMNVEV (reference sequence). The length of the CDR3 is 13 residues. The ends were cut back, 5 bases at V and 4 bases at J, with 11 bases in the middle. CDR3 coding DNA: TGTGCCAGCAGTCGGGTCGCCGGCTATGGCTACACCTTC. This codes for CASSRVAGYGYTF.

The chain uses TRBV3-1 (or the pseudogene TRBV3-2) and TRBJ2-2; D might be TRBD2 (6 bases). The CDR3 spans 16 residues. Per the germline V gene, CDR1 is LGHDT and CDR2 is YNNKEL (reference sequence). Trimming pared 0 bases from V and 1 base from J, leaving 9 bases between. The CDR3 bases are TGTGCCAGCAGCCAAGAGGTCGGGAGGAACACCGGGGAGCTGTTTTTT. This gives the protein CASSQEVGRNTGELFF.

This chain joins TRBV4-1 and TRBJ1-6; 8 bases line up with TRBD1. Per the germline V gene, CDR1 is MGHRA and CDR2 is YSYEKL. V shed 4 bases and J 10 bases; nucleotides not matched to a gene: 9. The length of the CDR3 is 15 residues. This CDR3 reads CASSLSTGVGSPLHF. The CDR3 nucleotides are TGCGCCAGCAGCCTATCGACAGGGGTTGGCTCACCCCTCCACTTT.

To note about this clone: The junction departs from germline at one end; a sequencing error may be responsible. V gene TRBV5-1 combines with J gene TRBJ2-1; 8 bases are shared with TRBD1. Germline-derived CDR1 and CDR2 are SGHRS and YFSETQ. The CDR3 extends over 13 amino acids. CDR3 sequence reads: CASSGDRGDEQFF. For the CDR3, the DNA is TGTGCCAGCAGCGGAGACAGGGGCGATGAGCAGTTCTTC.

J is TRBJ2-3 and V is TRBV27; TRBD2 matches at 7 bases. The CDR3 length is 15 residues. The V segment lost 5 bases and the J segment 2 bases; nucleotides outside the gene matches: 7. The germline CDR1 and CDR2 sequences are MNHEY and SMNVEV (reference sequence). The CDR3 bases are TGTGCCAGCAGTGCGCGGGGGACTTACACAGATACGCAGTATTTT. Translating it yields CASSARGTYTDTQYF.

This chain joins TRBV6-5 and TRBJ1-2; unclear D gene. The CDR3 is 15 residues long. The germline V and J ends were trimmed by 0 bases and 3 bases, with 11 bases remaining between them. The V gene's germline CDR1 is MNHEY and CDR2 SVGAGI. In DNA form, the CDR3 reads TGTGCCAGCAGTTACTCGTCAGAGGCCTACTATGGCTACACCTTC. This codes for CASSYSSEAYYGYTF.

V usage is TRBV9 and J usage is TRBJ2-3; D unresolved. Germline CDR1 SGDLS, CDR2 YYNGEE. The CDR3 spans 13 residues. The germline V and J ends were trimmed by 0 bases and 4 bases, with 6 bases remaining between them. CDR3 region: CASSVGIADTQYF. CDR3 coding DNA: TGTGCCAGCAGCGTAGGTATAGCAGATACGCAGTATTTT. The full variable domain, completed using reference TRBV9 and TRBJ2-3, is DSGVTQTPKHLITATGQRVTLRCSPRSGDLSVYWYQQSLDQGLQFLIQYYNGEERAKGNILERFSAQQFPDLHSELNLSSLELGDSALYFCASSVGIADTQYFGPGTRLTVL.

This clone was seen a single time. The rearrangement uses TRBV6-5 and TRBJ2-7; 8 bases are shared with TRBD2. CDR1 is MNHEY, CDR2 SVGAGI, per germline. The CDR3 loop spans 13 amino acids. V gave up 8 bases and J gave up 4 bases; unmatched junction bases: 7. CDR3 bases: TGTGCCAGCCGGGGGCCGGGAGGGTACGAGCAGTACGTC. This codes for CASRGPGGYEQYV.

The rearrangement joins TRBV3-1 (or the pseudogene TRBV3-2) to TRBJ1-2; TRBD1 is a possible D gene (5 bases). This CDR3 region has 14 residues. Germline V gives CDR1 LGHDT, CDR2 YNNKEL (reference sequence). V shed 1 base and J shed 5 bases, with 11 bases lying between them. The CDR3 coding sequence is TGTGCCAGCAGCCAAGGACAGAAGTGGTATGGCTACACCTTC. As protein: CASSQGQKWYGYTF.

The chain uses TRBV27 and TRBJ1-1; 7 bases map to TRBD1. The CDR3 has 12 residues. Germline values: CDR1 MNHEY, CDR2 SMNVEV (reference sequence). V gave up 9 bases and J gave up 6 bases; unmatched junction bases: 7. The CDR3 nucleotides read TGTGCCAGTGCGCAGGGGGGATCTGAAGCTTTCTTT. This translates into CASAQGGSEAFF.

This sequence joins TRBV18 and TRBJ1-3, with D tentatively TRBD1 (6 bases). The CDR3 length is 17 residues. The V end was cut by 4 bases, the J end by 0 bases, with 16 bases between. Germline CDR1 and CDR2: KGHSH and LQKENI. CDR3 in DNA: TGTGCCAGCTCACTTTTCGACAGGCCAACCTCTGGAAACACCATATATTTT. It specifies CASSLFDRPTSGNTIYF.

The chain joins TRBV3-1 (or the pseudogene TRBV3-2) to TRBJ1-3; 8 nucleotides align to TRBD1. The V gene's germline CDR1 is LGHDT and CDR2 YNNKEL (reference sequence). J gave up 3 bases and V 5 bases, and 9 bases lay outside the gene matches. CDR3 length: 16 residues. CDR3 sequence reads: CASSNRQGRVGNTIYF. As DNA, the CDR3 is TGTGCCAGCAGCAATCGACAGGGGAGAGTTGGAAACACCATATATTTT.

The rearrangement uses TRBV6-4 and TRBJ1-5, with D possibly being TRBD1 (5 bases). This CDR3 spans 15 amino acids. The ends were cut back, 6 bases at V and 1 base at J, with 13 bases in the middle. Germline V gene lookup returns CDR1 MRHNA and CDR2 SNTAGT. The CDR3 region is CASSPQKGSNQPQHF. The CDR3 DNA reads as TGTGCCAGCAGCCCCCAGAAGGGGAGCAATCAGCCCCAGCATTTT.

The chain couples TRBV6-5 to TRBJ1-6; tentative D call: TRBD1 (5 bases). With 2 bases removed from V and 6 bases from J, the gap between germline ends came to 11 bases. Germline CDR1 MNHEY, CDR2 SVGAGI. The CDR3 runs to 15 residues. Here the CDR3 DNA reads TGTGCCAGCAGTTACCCCTCGGACACTAATTCACCCCTCCACTTT. Amino acids: CASSYPSDTNSPLHF.

A few counts support this clone. The V call is TRBV27, the J call TRBJ1-1; D call uncertain. From germline, CDR1 is MNHEY and CDR2 SMNVEV (reference sequence). V was trimmed by 6 bases and J by 3 bases, leaving 17 bases between them. The CDR3 runs 15 residues. This CDR3 reads CASRPPDPQDTEAFF. In nucleotides, the CDR3 is TGTGCCAGCAGGCCCCCCGACCCTCAGGACACTGAAGCTTTCTTT.

Points on this clone: The same CDR3 can be traced to other DNA sequences in this sample. The chain is built from TRBV2 and TRBJ1-5, with 8 bases matching TRBD1. The CDR3 loop spans 14 amino acids. Germline lookup yields CDR1 SNHLY and CDR2 FYNNEI. The junction had 4 bases not matched to a gene; V was cut back by 5 bases and J by 4 bases. The chain's CDR3 is CASSRTGRNQPQHF. CDR3 coding DNA: TGTGCCAGCAGTCGGACAGGGAGGAATCAGCCCCAGCATTTT.

The rearrangement links TRBV6-1 to TRBJ1-5, with a possible D match to TRBD1 (5 bases). The CDR3 is 17 residues long. The germline gives CDR1 MNHNS, CDR2 SASEGT. V was cut by 4 bases and J by 2 bases, with 18 bases left in between. CDR3 nucleotides: TGTGCCAGCAGTGGAGAAATGCAGGGAGGAGGCAATCAGCCCCAGCATTTT. Encoded protein: CASSGEMQGGGNQPQHF.

The chain combines TRBV15 with TRBJ1-2; D possibly corresponds to TRBD1 (6 bases). Germline assignment: CDR1 LNHNV and CDR2 YYDKDF (reference sequence). CDR3 size: 13 residues. V dropped 4 bases and J dropped 7 bases, with 13 bases sitting between them. For the CDR3, the DNA is TGTGCCACCAGCAACAGGGTTGGCGGTGGCTACACCTTC. This gives the protein CATSNRVGGGYTF.

This clone appeared once. V gene TRBV19 combines with J gene TRBJ1-1; 8 nucleotides line up with TRBD1. The CDR3 has 14 amino acids. Germline-derived CDR1 and CDR2 are LNHDA and SQIVND (reference sequence). V was clipped by 3 bases and J by 3 bases; unmatched bases: 3. CDR3 protein: CASSINRGDTEAFF. CDR3 in DNA: TGTGCCAGTAGTATTAACAGGGGGGACACTGAAGCTTTCTTT.

The rearrangement joins TRBV28 to TRBJ1-2, with a possible D match to TRBD1 (6 bases). Germline V CDR1 and CDR2: MDHEN, SYDVKM. CDR3 length equals 11 residues. V shed 6 bases and J shed 8 bases, with 10 bases lying between them. The DNA for the CDR3 is TGTGCCAGCAGCTCAGGGGTCGGCTACACCTTC. It codes for CASSSGVGYTF.

The chain employs TRBV6-5 and TRBJ2-1, with no clear D. The CDR3 contains 15 residues. V lost 6 bases and J lost 4, with 16 bases in between. Germline-derived CDR1 and CDR2 are MNHEY and SVGAGI. CDR3 nucleotide sequence: TGTGCCAGCAGCCTAAGTACTTCCCAATACAATGAGCAGTTCTTC. Its translation: CASSLSTSQYNEQFF.